This TCR beta chain was captured by sequencing in a study of STAT3 mutations in large granular lymphocyte leukemia. Study as a whole: Canonical activating STAT3 mutations were detected in roughly half of the longitudinally sequenced T-LGLL patients. Over half of T-LGLL patients had one or more immunosuppressive regimens. Study outcomes and limitations: Samples missed the first appearance of the clone. Every T-LGLL patient had at least one immunodominant TCRbeta clonotype.

Each sample's TCRbeta library yielded on average around 40,000 productive templates. Using immunoSEQ multiplex PCR, the repertoire was profiled, and TCRdb retains in-frame clones only, with some absent. The sample consists of roughly 14,000 clones, about 88% of them appearing once. In regard to this clone: Its antigen remains unidentified.

Trimming took 3 bases from V and 7 from J, leaving 13 bases between them. The CDR3 spans 14 residues. Germline CDR1 and CDR2: MNHEY and SMNVEV (reference sequence). Sequencing was carried out using peripheral blood mononuclear cells. This receptor was taken from a man aged 40-55 years with T-cell large granular lymphocyte leukemia. Some clones in this sample may be carry-over from other donors' samples. This chain uses TRBV27 with TRBJ1-5; D may be TRBD1 (6 bases). The CDR3 loop reads CASSLSAGVQPQHF. The CDR3 DNA reads TGTGCCAGCAGTTTGTCGGCAGGGGTGCAGCCCCAGCATTTT.